This TCR beta chain was documented in a study of identical twins. Broader study findings: The more abundant beta clonotypes in cord blood had fewer insertions, and memory repertoires did not show this. Beta out-of-frame sequences displayed a weaker excess of sharing between twins. One should note that invariant MAIT and iNKT cells could partly confound zero-insertion analyses.

It was template switching that added a universal primer site, and there were unique molecular identifiers on the cDNA. Each CDR3 protein is one row after TCRdb ran MiXCR on the 5' RACE reads. The sample holds 1.5 million to 2 million distinct CDR3 sequences; roughly 35% are singletons and the top ten take around 0.25%. To note about this clonotype: Its antigen is still unknown.

Germline trimming cut 7 bases from V and 5 bases from J; bases unmatched to any gene: 5. This CDR3 region has 14 residues. The germline V gene encodes CDR1 SEHNR and CDR2 FQNEAQ (reference sequence). This receptor was obtained from a newborn girl in good health. Material: cord blood. V gene TRBV7-9 combines with J gene TRBJ1-6, with TRBD1 identical over 7 bases. The CDR3 region is CASTLGQDNSPLHF. CDR3 nucleotide sequence: TGTGCCAGCACCCTCGGACAGGATAATTCACCCCTCCACTTT.